Listed below are T cell receptor beta chains from one sample, sequenced in a study of shared clonotypes between healthy human individuals. The assay was immunoSEQ multiplex PCR, and TCRdb's table has in-frame clones only and misses some. The table records approximately 500,000 clones, about 95% of them present only once. The specimen sequenced was naive CD4+ T cells sorted from blood. These receptors came from a woman in her 30s in good health. CDR3s include the opening cysteine and the closing phenylalanine or tryptophan. A D gene is named only where the DNA matches it firmly. Expanded clones are given a class, and other clones once, few, many or no size at all.

TRBJ2-3	-	TRBV7-3	TRBD2	TGTGCCAGCAGCTCGAGACTAGCGGGAGGCGCAGATACGCAGTATTTT	CASSSRLAGGADTQYF
TRBJ2-3	-	TRBV7-3	TRBD2	TGTGCCAGCAGCAGACTAGCGGGAGCGGCAGATACGCAGTATTTT	CASSRLAGAADTQYF
TRBJ2-6	once	TRBV28	-	TGTGCCAGCAGCTCCCCCTCAACTACTGGGGCCAACGTCCTGACTTTC	CASSSPSTTGANVLTF
TRBJ2-5	-	TRBV19	TRBD2	TGTGCCAGTAGTATAGGCGGGAGCCAAGAGACCCAGTACTTC	CASSIGGSQETQYF
TRBJ1-2	-	TRBV25-1	TRBD1	TGTGCCAGCAGTGCGAGGACAGGGGCCGATGGCTACACCTTC	CASSARTGADGYTF
TRBJ2-7	once	TRBV5-4	TRBD2	TGTGCCAGCAGCCCCTCGGGGACTAGCGCCTACGAACAGTACTTC	CASSPSGTSAYEQYF
TRBJ1-5	-	TRBV5-8	-	TGTGCCAGCAGCTTGGCCTCTACCGCATATAGCAATCAGCCCCAGCATTTT	CASSLASTAYSNQPQHF
TRBJ2-7	-	TRBV27	-	TGTGCCAGCAGTTTGTACAGCTCCTACGAGCAGTACTTC	CASSLYSSYEQYF
TRBJ2-1	once	TRBV5-4	TRBD1	TGTGCCAGCAGCGATAAAACCGGGACAGGGGGCAATGAGCAGTTCTTC	CASSDKTGTGGNEQFF
TRBJ2-1	-	TRBV2	-	TGTGCCAGCACCCTCGGGACCCCAAGGAGTGAGCAGTTCTTC	CASTLGTPRSEQFF
TRBJ2-7	-	TRBV7-7	-	TGTGCCAGCAGGGAGGGGACCGCATACGAGCAGTACTTC	CASREGTAYEQYF
TRBJ2-2	-	TRBV5-1	-	TGCGCCAGCAGCCGAAGGACCGGGGGCACCGGGGAGCTGTTTTTT	CASSRRTGGTGELFF
TRBJ1-5	once	TRBV21-1	-	TGTGCCAGCAGCGCTACGGCAGGGCCTCTTCAGCCCCAGCATTTT	CASSATAGPLQPQHF
TRBJ1-5	-	TRBV7-8	-	TGTGCCAGCAGTCCGGACCGACCGGGGGGAGGCAATCAGCCCCAGCATTTT	CASSPDRPGGGNQPQHF
TRBJ2-2	-	TRBV21-1	-	TGTGCCAGCAGAACGGACACAGGCTTGACCGGGGAGCTGTTTTTT	CASRTDTGLTGELFF
TRBJ2-7	-	TRBV28	-	TGTGCCACCCGGCACTACGAGCAGTACTTC	CATRHYEQYF
TRBJ2-5	-	TRBV7-9	-	TGTGCCAGCAGCTATAGGGGAGTCCAAGAGACCCAGTACTTC	CASSYRGVQETQYF
TRBJ1-5	-	TRBV18	-	TGTGCCAGCTCACCCGGTAGGGGGGGTCAGCCCCAGCATTTT	CASSPGRGGQPQHF
TRBJ2-2	-	TRBV7-3	-	TGTGCCAGCAGCCCGAACACCGGGGAGCTGTTTTTT	CASSPNTGELFF
TRBJ1-1	-	TRBV18	-	TGTGCCAGCTCACCCCTGGACGGAGTGAACACTGAAGCTTTCTTT	CASSPLDGVNTEAFF
TRBJ2-5	once	TRBV11-3	TRBD1	TGTGCCAGCAGCCCCGGGACAGGGGGCCAAGAGACCCAGTACTTC	CASSPGTGGQETQYF
TRBJ1-5	-	TRBV30	-	TGTGCCTGGAGTGCGGCAGCAAATCAGCCCCAGCATTTT	CAWSAAANQPQHF
TRBJ1-3	-	TRBV27	-	TGTGCCAGCAGTTTATTCGTCAGGGGCCGCTCTGGAAACACCATATATTTT	CASSLFVRGRSGNTIYF
TRBJ2-3	-	TRBV6-6	-	TGTGCCAGTGCGGGCCAAGTTTCTGCAGATACGCAGTATTTT	CASAGQVSADTQYF
TRBJ2-7	once	TRBV5-1	TRBD1	TGCGCCAGCGGGTTGGTGACAGGGGACTACGAGCAGTACTTC	CASGLVTGDYEQYF
TRBJ2-4	-	TRBV5-6	TRBD1	TGTGCCAGCAGCTTAGAGGGGGCGCGTTACATTCAGTACTTC	CASSLEGARYIQYF
TRBJ1-6	-	TRBV27	-	TGTGCCAGCAGTTTTTCGCAGGGAGGACGATCACCCCTCCACTTT	CASSFSQGGRSPLHF
TRBJ2-7	-	TRBV5-1	TRBD1	TGCGCCAGCAGCTTGGGGAAGGACAGGGCAACCTACGAGCAGTACTTC	CASSLGKDRATYEQYF
TRBJ2-7	-	TRBV7-9	TRBD2	TGTGCCAGCAGCTTAGGTGCTAGCGGGGCCTACGAGCAGTACTTC	CASSLGASGAYEQYF
TRBJ2-1	-	TRBV10-3	TRBD2	TGTGCCATCAGGAGTGGACTAGCGCAAAGCTCCTACAATGAGCAGTTCTTC	CAIRSGLAQSSYNEQFF
TRBJ1-3	few	TRBV4-2	TRBD1	TGTGCCAGCAGCCGGGACAGGGCCTCTGGAAACACCATATATTTT	CASSRDRASGNTIYF
TRBJ2-1	-	TRBV19	-	TGTGCCAGTAGTACCGGGAGCTCCTACAATGAGCAGTTCTTC	CASSTGSSYNEQFF
TRBJ2-5	-	TRBV15	-	TGTGCCACCAGCAGAGATCAAGGGGCCCAAGAGACCCAGTACTTC	CATSRDQGAQETQYF
TRBJ2-3	once	TRBV6-5	-	TGTGCCAGCAGCCTATCGAATACGCAGTATTTT	CASSLSNTQYF
TRBJ2-7	few	TRBV19	-	TGTGCCAGTAGTAACACACGGGACGAGCAGTACTTC	CASSNTRDEQYF
TRBJ2-7	once	TRBV27	-	TGTGCCAGCAGGTCCGACAGCTCCTACGAGCAGTACTTC	CASRSDSSYEQYF
TRBJ2-7	-	TRBV27	-	TGTGCCAGCGGAATCCCCGCGGGCGAGCAGTACTTC	CASGIPAGEQYF
TRBJ2-5	-	TRBV5-1	-	TGCGCCAGCAGCTTGGGGGCCCAAGAGACCCAGTACTTC	CASSLGAQETQYF
TRBJ2-5	-	TRBV12-1	-	TGTGCCAGCAGCTTTGGTGGCCAGTTGACAGGGAAACCCTTTCAAGAGACCCAGTACTTC	CASSFGGQLTGKPFQETQYF
TRBJ2-2	few	TRBV5-4	TRBD2	TGTGCCAGCAGCCCAGTGCTAGCGGGAGGAGGGGAGCTGTTTTTT	CASSPVLAGGGELFF
TRBJ1-2	-	TRBV5-1	TRBD1	TGCGCCAGCAGCCCCCGGGACAGGGGGCTAGGAGATTATGGCTACACCTTC	CASSPRDRGLGDYGYTF
TRBJ1-2	-	TRBV5-1	-	TGCGCCAGCAGCTTGGTGGCAGGGGAAGGCGGCTACACCTTC	CASSLVAGEGGYTF
TRBJ2-7	-	TRBV6-4	-	TGTGCCAGCAGCGGACAATACGACGAGCAGTACTTC	CASSGQYDEQYF
TRBJ1-2	-	TRBV5-8	TRBD1	TGTGCCAGCAGCCCAGGACAGGGCGGTAGGGACTATGGCTACACCTTC	CASSPGQGGRDYGYTF
TRBJ2-7	-	TRBV27	-	TGTGCCAGCAGTTTTGGAGCCGGGTCTACCTACGAGCAGTACTTC	CASSFGAGSTYEQYF
TRBJ1-4	-	TRBV30	-	TGTGCCTGGAGTGGGAGGGAAACTAATGAAAAACTGTTTTTT	CAWSGRETNEKLFF
TRBJ2-3	-	TRBV7-7	-	TGTGCCAGCAGCTCAGGGTTTTTCACAGATACGCAGTATTTT	CASSSGFFTDTQYF
TRBJ1-1	-	TRBV5-1	TRBD1	TGCGCCAGCAGCTCCAGGGGGCCCAAAGGCACTGAAGCTTTCTTT	CASSSRGPKGTEAFF
TRBJ2-1	-	TRBV10-2	TRBD2	TGCGCCAGCAAAATAGCGGGAGGCCAGGGCAATGAGCAGTTCTTC	CASKIAGGQGNEQFF
TRBJ2-4	-	TRBV29-1	-	TGCAGCGTTGAAGATTTTGGGTTTGGAGCCAAAAACATTCAGTACTTC	CSVEDFGFGAKNIQYF